This paragraph covers one T cell receptor beta chain sequence. These data come from a study of shared T cell receptors in the human thymus. Trimming took 3 bases from V and 0 from J; bases not matched to a gene: 9. From germline, CDR1 is SGHTS and CDR2 YDEGEE. The CDR3 loop spans 17 amino acids. The assay was immunoSEQ multiplex PCR, and TCRdb's table has in-frame clones only and misses some. The sample has roughly 700,000 clones; 85% to 90% are singletons. Separately, the same data were catalogued under a study of human thymus T cells. From that report: Resections from corrective heart surgery supplied the thymus tissue.

Material for sequencing was thymocytes. The V gene is TRBV5-8, the J gene TRBJ1-3, with 7 bases identical to TRBD1. The sequence was obtained from a boy under two years old with a congenital heart defect. This CDR3 reads CASSWGTAPFSGNTIYF. The CDR3 DNA is TGTGCCAGCAGCTGGGGGACAGCCCCTTTCTCTGGAAACACCATATATTTT.